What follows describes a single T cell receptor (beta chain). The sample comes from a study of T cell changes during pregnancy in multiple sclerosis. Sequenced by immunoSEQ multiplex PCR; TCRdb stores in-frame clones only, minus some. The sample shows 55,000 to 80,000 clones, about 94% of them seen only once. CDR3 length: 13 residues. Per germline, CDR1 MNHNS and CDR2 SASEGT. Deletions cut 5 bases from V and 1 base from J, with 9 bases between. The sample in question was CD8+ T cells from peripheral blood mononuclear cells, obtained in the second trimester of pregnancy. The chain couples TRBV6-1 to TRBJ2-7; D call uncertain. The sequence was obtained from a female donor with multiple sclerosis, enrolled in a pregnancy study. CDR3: CASSTVPSYEQYF. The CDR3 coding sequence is TGTGCCAGCAGTACAGTCCCATCCTACGAGCAGTACTTC.